The T cell receptor (beta chain) under discussion was sequenced for a study of T cell responses to AZD1222 COVID-19 vaccine. Study-wide points: The study found Spike-specific TCR breadth and depth rose after two AZD1222 doses. Possibly, clonal diversity was underestimated; donors were largely white British and included more females. Among spike-specific TCRs, nearly half reportedly target unmutated variant regions.

V gave up 8 bases and J gave up 2 bases, with 13 bases separating them. The CDR3 sequence is 13 residues long. Germline V gene lookup returns CDR1 MNHNY and CDR2 SVGAGI (reference sequence). Of note for this clone: Its target is not known.

Repertoires were generated with immunoSEQ multiplex PCR, while TCRdb's copy carries only in-frame clones and drops some. The sample consists of 75,000 to 95,000 clones, roughly 84% of them appearing once. The material sequenced was peripheral blood, taken on day 0 of AZD1222 vaccination. The clonotype was recovered from an adult in good health. The chain is built from TRBV6-6 and TRBJ2-7; D may be TRBD1 (6 bases). The CDR3 coding sequence is TGTGCCAGCTCCGGGACATTGACCTACGAGCAGTACTTC. Its protein product is CASSGTLTYEQYF.